This T cell receptor beta chain was found in a study of Graves' ophthalmopathy and Graves' hyperthyroidism. The CDR3 adds up to 11 amino acids, both ends counted. CDR1 and CDR2 (germline): MNHNS, SASEGT. This clonotype was counted ten times or more. Likely a read error: the CDR3 ends without its conserved phenylalanine or tryptophan. The DNA is left out, because the CDR3 cannot be placed on it with certainty; the CDR3 is given as TCRdb lists it. Investigators amplified TCR beta CDR3 regions from RNA transcripts. The authors performed first-round RT-PCR with HTBI primers and then a second-round multiplex PCR. A single record per CDR3 protein comes from TCRdb applying MiXCR to the multiplex PCR reads. The sample holds about 390,000 distinct CDR3 sequences, 15% seen once.

Material for sequencing was peripheral blood. This sequence originates from a woman under 30 with stable Graves' hyperthyroidism. The chain carries TRBV6-1 and TRBJ1-2. The CDR3 spells CASNPTADVDI.